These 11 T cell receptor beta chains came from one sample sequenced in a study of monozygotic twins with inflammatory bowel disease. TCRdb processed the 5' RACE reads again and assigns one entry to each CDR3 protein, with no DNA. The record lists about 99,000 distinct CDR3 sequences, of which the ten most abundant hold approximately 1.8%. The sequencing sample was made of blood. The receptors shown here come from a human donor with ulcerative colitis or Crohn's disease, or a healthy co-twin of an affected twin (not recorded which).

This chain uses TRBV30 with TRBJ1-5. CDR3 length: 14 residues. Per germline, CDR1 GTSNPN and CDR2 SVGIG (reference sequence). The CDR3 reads CAWSGNSISKPQHF. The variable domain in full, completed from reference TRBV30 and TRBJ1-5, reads SQTIHQWPATLVQPVGSPLSLECTVEGTSNPNLYWYRQAAGRGLQLLFYSVGIGQISSEVPQNLSASRPQDRQFILSSKKLLLSDSGFYLCAWSGNSISKPQHFGDGTRLSIL.

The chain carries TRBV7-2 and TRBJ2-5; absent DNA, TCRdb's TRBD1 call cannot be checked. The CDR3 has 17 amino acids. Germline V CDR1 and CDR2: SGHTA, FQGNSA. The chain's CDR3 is CASSSPGGRPDRETQYF.

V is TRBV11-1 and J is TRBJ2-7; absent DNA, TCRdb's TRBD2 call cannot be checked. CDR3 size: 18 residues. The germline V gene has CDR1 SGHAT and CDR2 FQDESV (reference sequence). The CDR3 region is CASSSTLRDYKTHYEQYF.

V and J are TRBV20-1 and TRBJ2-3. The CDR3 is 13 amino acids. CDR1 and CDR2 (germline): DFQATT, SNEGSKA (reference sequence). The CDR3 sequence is CSARISKADTQYF.

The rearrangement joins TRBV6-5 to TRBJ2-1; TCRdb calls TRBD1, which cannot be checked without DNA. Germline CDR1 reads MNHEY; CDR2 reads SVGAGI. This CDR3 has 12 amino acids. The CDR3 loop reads CASGGANNEQFF.

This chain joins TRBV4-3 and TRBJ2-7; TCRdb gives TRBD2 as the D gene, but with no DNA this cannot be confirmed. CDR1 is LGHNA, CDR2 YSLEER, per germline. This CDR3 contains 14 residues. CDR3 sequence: CASSQDRGSYEQYF.

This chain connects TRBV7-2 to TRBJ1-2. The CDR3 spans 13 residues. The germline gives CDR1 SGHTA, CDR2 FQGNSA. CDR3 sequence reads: CASSPNSVYGYTF.

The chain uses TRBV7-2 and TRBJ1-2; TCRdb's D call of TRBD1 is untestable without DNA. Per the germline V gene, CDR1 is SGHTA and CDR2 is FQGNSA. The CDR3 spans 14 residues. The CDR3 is CASSLGGLDYGYTF.

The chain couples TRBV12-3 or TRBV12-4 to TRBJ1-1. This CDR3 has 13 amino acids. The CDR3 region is CASSLRPNTEAFF.

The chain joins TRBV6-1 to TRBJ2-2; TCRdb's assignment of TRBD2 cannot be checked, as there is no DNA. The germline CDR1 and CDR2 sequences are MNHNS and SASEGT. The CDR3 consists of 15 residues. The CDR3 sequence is CASSTAGTNTGELFF.

CDR3 amino acids: CSVLPWTGTSSGNTIYF. The J gene is TRBJ1-3, the V gene TRBV20-1; TCRdb calls TRBD1, which cannot be checked without DNA. This CDR3 has 17 residues. Looked up from germline, CDR1 is DFQATT and CDR2 is SNEGSKA (reference sequence).